This TCR beta chain was recovered during a study of blood T cells in healthy people across ages. Primed by a sample-barcoded 5' primer and a J-beta primer mix, a second PCR proceeded for 7 to 11 cycles. TCRdb passed the 5' RACE reads through MiXCR, listing each CDR3 protein once. The table lists 600,000 to 900,000 distinct CDR3 sequences, 20% to 30% of them singletons. Trimming shortened V by 2 bases and J by 4 bases, and 14 bases separated the two germline ends. CDR3 length equals 15 residues. Germline CDR1 and CDR2: MGHRA and YSYEKL. Individuals who donated were healthy Caucasians from Russia aged roughly 6 to 95. The same sample was also used in a study of T cells of mothers and their children.

This receptor was taken from a boy younger than 18 in good health. The J gene is TRBJ2-5, the V gene TRBV4-1; TRBD2 is a possible D gene (6 bases). The sequenced material came from blood. The CDR3 sequence: CASSQRGLGGETQYF. DNA for the CDR3: TGCGCCAGCAGCCAACGGGGGTTGGGGGGAGAGACCCAGTACTTC.